This record looks at one T cell receptor beta chain sequence and its context. These data originate in a study of blood T cell repertoires in COVID-19. Study summary: T cells, B-cell-depleted T cells, or PBMCs provided the cDNA or gDNA that served as material.

The protocol was immunoSEQ multiplex PCR, while the TCRdb copy is restricted to in-frame clones and leaves out a portion. Among some 100,000 clones listed, more than 75% were seen once. The junction had 8 bases not matched to a gene; V was cut back by 6 bases and J by 4 bases. CDR3 length equals 15 residues. Germline V lookup: CDR1 KGHSH, CDR2 LQKENI. This clonotype originated in a human donor in a cohort sampled during active COVID-19. Sequencing input: peripheral blood. The rearrangement links TRBV18 to TRBJ1-5; TRBD1 matches at 8 bases. CDR3 in amino acids: CASSSRTGMNQPQHF. CDR3 bases: TGTGCCAGCTCGAGCAGGACAGGGATGAATCAGCCCCAGCATTTT.